This is a list of T cell receptor beta chains from one sample in a study of OX40 agonist ivuxolimab in advanced cancers. Data came from immunoSEQ multiplex PCR; TCRdb stores just in-frame clones and leaves some out. The sample lists tens of thousands of clones; about 87% were seen once. The input for sequencing was CD4+ or CD8+ T cells sorted from blood, taken in a trial of the OX40 agonist ivuxolimab. The receptors come from an adult with an advanced solid tumor such as melanoma, head and neck, liver or kidney cancer. Both conserved end residues are part of each CDR3. The D gene is left open where the match is weak. Rows give clone size only sometimes, using once, few, many, or a class for an expanded clone.

>TRBV2|NA|TRBD1|TRBJ2-2
CASRKTGKSAGELFF
TGTGCCAGCAGAAAGACAGGGAAATCGGCCGGGGAGCTGTTTTTT
>TRBV28|NA|TRBD1|TRBJ2-4
CASMGQSLAKNIQYF
TGTGCCAGCATGGGACAGTCGCTAGCCAAAAACATTCAGTACTTC
>TRBV7-2|NA|NA|TRBJ1-3
CASSLAPGVIYF
TGTGCCAGCAGCTTAGCGCCAGGGGTAATATATTTT
>TRBV10-3|NA|TRBD1|TRBJ2-1
CAISESIQGSPIDEQFF
TGTGCCATCAGTGAGTCAATACAGGGGAGCCCCATCGATGAGCAGTTCTTC
>TRBV2|NA|TRBD1|TRBJ2-5
CASSGHRGRGETQYF
TGTGCCAGCAGTGGACACAGGGGGCGCGGGGAGACCCAGTACTTC
>TRBV5-6|NA|NA|TRBJ2-7
CASSPPGAASGEQYF
TGTGCCAGCAGCCCCCCCGGGGCGGCCTCGGGCGAGCAGTACTTC
>TRBV7-2|NA|NA|TRBJ1-3
CASSSRGNTIYF
TGTGCCAGCAGCTCGCGGGGAAACACCATATATTTT
>TRBV6-6|few|NA|TRBJ1-5
CASSYSIEQPQHF
TGTGCCAGCAGTTACTCGATCGAACAGCCCCAGCATTTT
>TRBV5-1|NA|NA|TRBJ2-5
CASSLAGQAETQYF
TGCGCCAGCAGCTTGGCCGGACAAGCGGAGACCCAGTACTTC
>TRBV30|NA|TRBD2|TRBJ2-5
CAWSPHPGGETQYF
TGTGCCTGGAGTCCCCATCCGGGAGGGGAGACCCAGTACTTC
>TRBV5-1|NA|NA|TRBJ2-5
CASSPNEGKGETQYF
TGCGCCAGCAGCCCTAATGAGGGCAAAGGGGAGACCCAGTACTTC
>TRBV7-9|few|NA|TRBJ2-3
CASSPKATDTQYF
TGTGCCAGCAGCCCAAAGGCCACAGATACGCAGTATTTT